The sequence of this T cell receptor (beta chain) was determined in a study of beta chain features in type 1 diabetes. Every participating donor gave one draw, a heparinised blood sample averaging about 100 mL. Sorting based on CD45RO/CCR7/CD25/CD127/CD95/CD27 separated CD4+ naive, central memory, regulatory and stem cell-like memory cells. What was sequenced were expressed TCRB transcripts, since all of the isolated RNA had been reverse transcribed. Some clones are missing from TCRdb's copy, which holds only in-frame ones; the method was immunoSEQ multiplex PCR. The data hold about 150,000 clones, with around 10% observed a single time. J was trimmed by 14 bases and V by 4 bases; bases with no gene match: 5. The CDR3 has 11 residues. Germline CDR1 SGHNT, CDR2 YYREEE (reference sequence).

The chain joins TRBV5-4 to TRBJ1-4, with TRBD1 matching over 7 bases. Input material: central memory CD4+ T cells from blood. The source of this sequence is a man between 18 and 35 years old in good health. This CDR3 is CASSNGDSLFF. Written as DNA, the CDR3 is TGTGCCAGCAGCAACGGGGACAGCCTGTTTTTT.